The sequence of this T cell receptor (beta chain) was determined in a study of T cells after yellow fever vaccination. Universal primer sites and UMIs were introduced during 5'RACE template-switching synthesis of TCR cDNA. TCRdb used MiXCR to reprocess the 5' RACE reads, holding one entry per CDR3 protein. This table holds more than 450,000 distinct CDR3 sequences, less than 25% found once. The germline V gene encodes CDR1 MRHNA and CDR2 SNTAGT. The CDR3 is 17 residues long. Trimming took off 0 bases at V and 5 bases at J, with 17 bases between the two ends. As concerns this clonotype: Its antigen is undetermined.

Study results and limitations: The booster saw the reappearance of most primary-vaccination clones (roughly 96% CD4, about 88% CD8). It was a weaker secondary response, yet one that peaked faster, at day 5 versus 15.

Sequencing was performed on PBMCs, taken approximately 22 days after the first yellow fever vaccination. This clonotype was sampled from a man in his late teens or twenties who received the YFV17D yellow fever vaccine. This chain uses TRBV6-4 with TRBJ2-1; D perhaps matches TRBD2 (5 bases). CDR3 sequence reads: CASSDSFGRIGDNEQFF. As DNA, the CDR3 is TGTGCCAGCAGTGACTCTTTCGGACGTATCGGGGACAATGAGCAGTTCTTC.